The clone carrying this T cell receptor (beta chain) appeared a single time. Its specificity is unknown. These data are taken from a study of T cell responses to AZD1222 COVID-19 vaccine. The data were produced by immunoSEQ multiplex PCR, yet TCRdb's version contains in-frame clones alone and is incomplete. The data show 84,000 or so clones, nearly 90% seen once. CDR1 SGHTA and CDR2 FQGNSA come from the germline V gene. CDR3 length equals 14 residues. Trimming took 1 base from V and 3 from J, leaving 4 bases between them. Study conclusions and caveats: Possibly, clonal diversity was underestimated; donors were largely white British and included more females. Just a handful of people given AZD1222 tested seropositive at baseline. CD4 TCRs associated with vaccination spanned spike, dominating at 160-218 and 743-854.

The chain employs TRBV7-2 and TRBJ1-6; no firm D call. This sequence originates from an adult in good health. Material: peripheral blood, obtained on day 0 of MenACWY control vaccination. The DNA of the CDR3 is TGTGCCAGCAGCTTAGTGCACTATAATTCACCCCTCCACTTT. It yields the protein CASSLVHYNSPLHF.